This TCR beta chain was captured by sequencing in a study of T cells in Graves' hyperthyroidism and ophthalmopathy. CDR1 is KGHDR, CDR2 SFDVKD, per germline. The ends were cut back, 4 bases at V and 3 bases at J, with 18 bases in the middle. The CDR3 extends over 16 amino acids. Exclusions: uncontrolled infection, other autoimmune disease, pregnancy, lactation. What was amplified from RNA transcripts were TCR beta CDR3 regions. TCR CDR3 underwent first-round RT-PCR with the HTBI primer set. TCRdb re-called the multiplex PCR reads with MiXCR, one entry per CDR3 protein. Here the sample spans hundreds of thousands of distinct CDR3 sequences, about 45% being singletons. Study findings and constraints: Ophthalmopathy onset followed model prediction by a median about six months. Peripheral blood also featured most of the thyroid clonotypes expanded above 0.001.

Note on this clonotype: Its antigen is unknown.

The sequence was collected from an adult man with Graves' disease, either hyperthyroidism or ophthalmopathy (not recorded which). The source material was peripheral blood or thyroid tissue (not recorded which). The rearrangement joins TRBV24-1 to TRBJ2-7; D is possibly TRBD2 (5 bases). The CDR3 coding sequence is TGTGCCACCAGTGACAGCCAAGGACTTTCTCGCTACGAGCAGTACTTC. Translating gives CATSDSQGLSRYEQYF.